This T cell receptor (beta chain) was recorded in a study of T cell changes during pregnancy in multiple sclerosis (dated by TCRdb to between 2018 and 2021). Broadly, across the study: In women with multiple sclerosis, the researchers looked at how the T cell repertoire shifted as pregnancy progressed.

Details on this clone: The antigen this receptor binds is unknown. No base quality information exists; no much larger clone differs at one position.

Libraries were made using the immunoSEQ multiplex PCR assay. The table comes from immuneACCESS by way of TCRdb, which keeps in-frame sequences with V and J called. Part of the clones is missing from these tables; in studies checked, under half for an unresolved V gene and the rest for unknown reasons. Present in this sample are nearly 50,000 clones, roughly 94% of which were seen just once. Of the sample, approximately 0.49% is held by the ten largest clones. V is pruned by 2 bases and J by 5 bases, leaving 15 bases of the junction without a gene match. The germline V gene (reference sequence) yields GTSNPN for CDR1 and SVGIG for CDR2. The CDR3 goes from the cysteine to the phenylalanine over 17 residues. Just the 51-base CDR3 DNA is kept, in frame starting at base 1.

Recombination joined TRBV30 with TRBJ1-2; 9 bases in the middle match TRBD1. The starting material was CD4+ T cells from peripheral blood mononuclear cells, obtained in the first trimester of pregnancy. This receptor was taken from a female donor with multiple sclerosis, enrolled in a pregnancy study. The DNA reads as follows: TGTGCCTGGAGTCCCATAAAGGGACAGGGAATTCTATATGGCTACACCTTC. Translation gives CAWSPIKGQGILYGYTF. Supplemented by the reference TRBV30 and TRBJ1-2 proteins around the CDR3, the complete variable domain is SQTIHQWPATLVQPVGSPLSLECTVEGTSNPNLYWYRQAAGRGLQLLFYSVGIGQISSEVPQNLSASRPQDRQFILSSKKLLLSDSGFYLCAWSPIKGQGILYGYTFGSGTRLTVV.